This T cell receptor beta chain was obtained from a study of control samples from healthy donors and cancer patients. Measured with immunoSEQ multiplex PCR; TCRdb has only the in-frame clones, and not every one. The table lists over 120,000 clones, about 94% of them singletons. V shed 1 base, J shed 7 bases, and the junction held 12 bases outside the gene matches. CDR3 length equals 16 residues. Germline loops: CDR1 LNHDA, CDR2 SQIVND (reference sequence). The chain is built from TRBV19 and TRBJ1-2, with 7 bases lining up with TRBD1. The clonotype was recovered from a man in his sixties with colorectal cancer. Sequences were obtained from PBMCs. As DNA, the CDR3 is TGTGCCAGTAGTATAGTGCAATATACAGGGGTACCTGGCTACACCTTC. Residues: CASSIVQYTGVPGYTF.